A selection of T cell receptor beta chains follows, all from one sample in a study of radiotherapy plus CTLA-4 blockade in lung cancer. Produced via immunoSEQ multiplex PCR; TCRdb's table is partial and in-frame only. The sample carries more than 90,000 clones, just under 80% recorded once. Sequenced here: peripheral blood, sampled from a patient treated with radiotherapy plus ipilimumab. Receptors originate from a human donor with non-small cell lung cancer who had a partial response to radiotherapy plus ipilimumab. The CDR3 runs from the conserved cysteine through the conserved F or W. A D gene is named only where the DNA matches it firmly. Size values are once, few and many counts, or a class for expanded clones, and some rows have none.

size	V	D	J	DNA	CDR3
many	TRBV30	-	TRBJ1-3	TGTGCCTGGACCCGCCGGGATCGGATTGGAAACACCATATATTTT	CAWTRRDRIGNTIYF
-	TRBV11-2	TRBD2	TRBJ2-2	TGTGCCAGCAGCCCCATTCGAGCGGGGGGCACCGGGGAGCTGTTTTTT	CASSPIRAGGTGELFF
-	TRBV5-1	-	TRBJ2-1	TGCGCCAGCAGCTCCCGACAGTACAATGAGCAGTTCTTC	CASSSRQYNEQFF
-	TRBV7-8	-	TRBJ1-5	TGTGCCAGCAGCTTATTTGCGAGCAATCAGCCCCAGCATTTT	CASSLFASNQPQHF
-	TRBV5-5	-	TRBJ2-5	TGTGCCAGCAGCTTGTGGCAGGGAGAGACCCAGTACTTC	CASSLWQGETQYF
-	TRBV7-2	TRBD2	TRBJ2-1	TGTGCCAGCAGCCTAAAGGTGAGCGGGAGTGGGGAGCAGTTCTTC	CASSLKVSGSGEQFF
few	TRBV6-6	TRBD1	TRBJ2-5	TGTGCCAGCAGCTCACGGGACAGCCAAGAGACCCAGTACTTC	CASSSRDSQETQYF
-	TRBV6-5	-	TRBJ2-3	TGTGCCAGCAGTTACCAAGGGGCCCGGACAGATACGCAGTATTTT	CASSYQGARTDTQYF
many	TRBV6-4	TRBD1	TRBJ2-2	TGTGCCAGCAGCCCCACAGGGGTCACCGGGGAGCTGTTTTTT	CASSPTGVTGELFF
-	TRBV2	TRBD1	TRBJ2-7	TGTGCCAGCTTACTGGATACAGGGGGCTCCTACGAGCAGTACTTC	CASLLDTGGSYEQYF
-	TRBV19	-	TRBJ2-7	TGTGCCAGTAGCCTGGACAGATACTACGAGCAGTACTTC	CASSLDRYYEQYF
-	TRBV30	-	TRBJ1-5	TGTGCCTGGAGCCACAGACAGCTAAATCAGCCCCAGCATTTT	CAWSHRQLNQPQHF
-	TRBV10-3	-	TRBJ2-2	TGTGCCATCAGTTCTGGGCCCGCCAACACCGGGGAGCTGTTTTTT	CAISSGPANTGELFF
once	TRBV5-1	TRBD2	TRBJ2-1	TGCGCCAGCTTCCTTACTAGCGGGAGTCCCAATGAGCAGTTCTTC	CASFLTSGSPNEQFF
-	TRBV11-2	-	TRBJ1-2	TGTGCCAGCAGCTTATATCAGGGAAAGAACTATGGCTACACCTTC	CASSLYQGKNYGYTF
-	TRBV10-3	-	TRBJ2-3	TGTGCCATGGCATCATCTAGATCGGCAGATACGCAGTATTTT	CAMASSRSADTQYF